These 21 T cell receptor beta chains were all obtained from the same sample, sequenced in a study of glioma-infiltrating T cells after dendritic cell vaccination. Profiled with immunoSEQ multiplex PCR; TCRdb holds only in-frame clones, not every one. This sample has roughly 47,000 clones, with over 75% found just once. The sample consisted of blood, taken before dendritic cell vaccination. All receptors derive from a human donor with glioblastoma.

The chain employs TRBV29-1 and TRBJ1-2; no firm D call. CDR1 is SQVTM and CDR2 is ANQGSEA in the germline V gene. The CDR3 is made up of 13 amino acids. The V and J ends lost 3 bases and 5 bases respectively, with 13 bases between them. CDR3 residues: CSVDNRPQYGYTF. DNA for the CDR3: TGCAGCGTTGATAACAGACCTCAATATGGCTACACCTTC.

DNA of the CDR3: TGCGCCAGCAGTGCCGGGACAGGGAACACTGAAGCTTTCTTT. Residues: CASSAGTGNTEAFF. V usage is TRBV10-1 and J usage is TRBJ1-1; TRBD1 matches 8 bases. CDR1 is WNHNN and CDR2 is SYGVQD in the germline V gene (reference sequence). The CDR3 runs to 14 residues. V lost 4 bases and J lost 1; bases outside the gene matches: 2.

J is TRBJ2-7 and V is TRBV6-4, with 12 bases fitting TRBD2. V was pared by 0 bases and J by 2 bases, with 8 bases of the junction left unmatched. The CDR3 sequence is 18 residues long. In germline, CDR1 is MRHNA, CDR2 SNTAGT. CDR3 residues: CASSDSRTSGRIPYEQYF. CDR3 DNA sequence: TGTGCCAGCAGTGACTCCCGTACTAGCGGGAGGATACCCTACGAGCAGTACTTC.

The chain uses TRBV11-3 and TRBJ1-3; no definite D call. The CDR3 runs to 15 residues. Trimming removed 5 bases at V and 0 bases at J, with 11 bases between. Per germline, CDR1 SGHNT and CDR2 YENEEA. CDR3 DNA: TGTGCCAGCAGCCTCGGGTCGGTCTCTGGAAACACCATATATTTT. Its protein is CASSLGSVSGNTIYF.

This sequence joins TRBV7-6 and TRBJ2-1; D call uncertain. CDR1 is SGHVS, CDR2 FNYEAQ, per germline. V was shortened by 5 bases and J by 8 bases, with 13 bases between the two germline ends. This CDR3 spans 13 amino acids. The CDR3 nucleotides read TGTGCCAGCAGCCCTCATTTCGGAGATGAGCAGTTCTTC. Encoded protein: CASSPHFGDEQFF.

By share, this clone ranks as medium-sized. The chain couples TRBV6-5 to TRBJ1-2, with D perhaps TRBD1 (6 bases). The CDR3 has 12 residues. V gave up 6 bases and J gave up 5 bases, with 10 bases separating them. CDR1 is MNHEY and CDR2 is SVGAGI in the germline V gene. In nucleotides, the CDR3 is TGTGCCAGCAGCCAGGGGAATTATGGCTACACCTTC. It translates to CASSQGNYGYTF.

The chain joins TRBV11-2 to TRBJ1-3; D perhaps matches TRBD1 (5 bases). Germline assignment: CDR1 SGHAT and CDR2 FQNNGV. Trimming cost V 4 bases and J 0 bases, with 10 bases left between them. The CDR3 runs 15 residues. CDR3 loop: CASSWGRASGNTIYF. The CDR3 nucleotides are TGTGCCAGCAGCTGGGGCCGAGCCTCTGGAAACACCATATATTTT.

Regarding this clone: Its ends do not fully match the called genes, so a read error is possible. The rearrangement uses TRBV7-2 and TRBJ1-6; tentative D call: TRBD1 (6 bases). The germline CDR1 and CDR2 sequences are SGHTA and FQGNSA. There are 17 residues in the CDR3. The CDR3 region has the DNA TGTGCCAGCAGCTTCCAAGGACAGAAAATTACTAATTCACCTCTCCACTTT. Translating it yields CASSFQGQKITNSPLHF.

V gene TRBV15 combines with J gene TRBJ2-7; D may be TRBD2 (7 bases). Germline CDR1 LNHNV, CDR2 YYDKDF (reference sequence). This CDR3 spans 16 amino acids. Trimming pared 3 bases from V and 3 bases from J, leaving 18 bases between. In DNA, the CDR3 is TGTGCCACCAGCAGGCTCCTCGGAGGGGGGGTCTACGAGCAGTACTTC. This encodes CATSRLLGGGVYEQYF.

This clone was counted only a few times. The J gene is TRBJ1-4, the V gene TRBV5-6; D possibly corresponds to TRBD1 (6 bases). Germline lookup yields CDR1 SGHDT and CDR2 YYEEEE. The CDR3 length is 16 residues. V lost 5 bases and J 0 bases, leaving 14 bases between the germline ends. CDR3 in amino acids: CASSPRGIATNEKLFF. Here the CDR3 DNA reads TGTGCCAGCAGTCCGAGGGGGATCGCAACTAATGAAAAACTGTTTTTT.

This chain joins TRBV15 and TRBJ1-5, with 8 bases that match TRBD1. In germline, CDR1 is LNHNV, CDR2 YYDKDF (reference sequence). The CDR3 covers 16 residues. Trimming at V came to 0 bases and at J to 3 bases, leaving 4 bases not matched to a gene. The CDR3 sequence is CATSRDRQGSNQPQHF. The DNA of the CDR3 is TGTGCCACCAGCAGAGATAGACAGGGGTCCAATCAGCCCCAGCATTTT.

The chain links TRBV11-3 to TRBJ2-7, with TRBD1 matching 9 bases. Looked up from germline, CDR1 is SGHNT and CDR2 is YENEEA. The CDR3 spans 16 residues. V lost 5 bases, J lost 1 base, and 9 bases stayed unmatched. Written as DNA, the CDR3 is TGTGCCAGCAGCCCGGCCCCGGGACAGGGATCCTACGAGCAGTACTTC. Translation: CASSPAPGQGSYEQYF. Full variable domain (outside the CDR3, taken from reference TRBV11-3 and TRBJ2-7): EAGVVQSPRYKIIEKKQPVAFWCNPISGHNTLYWYLQNLGQGPELLIRYENEEAVDDSQLPKDRFSAERLKGVDSTLKIQPAELGDSAVYLCASSPAPGQGSYEQYFGPGTRLTVT.

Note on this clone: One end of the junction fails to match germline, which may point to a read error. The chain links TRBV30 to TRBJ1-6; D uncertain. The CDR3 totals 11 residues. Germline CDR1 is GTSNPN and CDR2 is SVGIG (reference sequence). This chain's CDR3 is CAYSYNSPLHF. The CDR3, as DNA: TGTGCCTACTCCTATAATTCCCCCCTCCACTTT.

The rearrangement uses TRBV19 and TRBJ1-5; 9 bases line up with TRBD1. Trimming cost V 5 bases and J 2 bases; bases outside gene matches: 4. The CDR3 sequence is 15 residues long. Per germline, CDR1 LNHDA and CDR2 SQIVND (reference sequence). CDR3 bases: TGTGCCAGTAGTTCCGACAGGGGGGGCAATCAGCCCCAGCATTTT. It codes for CASSSDRGGNQPQHF.

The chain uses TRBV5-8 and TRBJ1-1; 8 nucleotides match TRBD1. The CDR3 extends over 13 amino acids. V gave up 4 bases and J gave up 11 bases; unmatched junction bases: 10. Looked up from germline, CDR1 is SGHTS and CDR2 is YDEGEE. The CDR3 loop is CASSPRTGWTAFF. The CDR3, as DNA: TGTGCCAGCAGCCCCCGGACAGGGTGGACCGCTTTCTTT.

Here the CDR3 reads CASSEQGANQPQHF. CDR3 DNA: TGTGCCAGCAGTGAACAGGGGGCAAATCAGCCCCAGCATTTT. The rearrangement uses TRBV2 and TRBJ1-5; TRBD1 matches 8 bases. V gave up 2 bases and J gave up 4 bases; unmatched junction bases: 1. The CDR3 spans 14 residues. Germline V lookup: CDR1 SNHLY, CDR2 FYNNEI.

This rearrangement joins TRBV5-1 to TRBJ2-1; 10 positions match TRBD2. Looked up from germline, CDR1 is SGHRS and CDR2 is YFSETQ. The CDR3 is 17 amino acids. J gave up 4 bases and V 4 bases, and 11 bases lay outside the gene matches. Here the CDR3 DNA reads TGCGCCAGCAGCCCTTCCCAGCGGGGGGGCCTTTACAATGAGCAGTTCTTC. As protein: CASSPSQRGGLYNEQFF.

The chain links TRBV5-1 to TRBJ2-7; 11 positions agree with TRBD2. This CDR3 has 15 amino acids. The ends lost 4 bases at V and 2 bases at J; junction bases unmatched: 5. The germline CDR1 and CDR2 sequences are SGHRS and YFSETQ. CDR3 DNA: TGCGCCAGCAGCCCCACTAGCGGGGGAACCTACGAGCAGTACTTC. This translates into CASSPTSGGTYEQYF.

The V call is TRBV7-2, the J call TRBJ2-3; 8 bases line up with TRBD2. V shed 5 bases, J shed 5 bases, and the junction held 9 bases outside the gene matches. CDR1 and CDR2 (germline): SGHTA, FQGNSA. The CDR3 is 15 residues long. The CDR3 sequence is CASSPGTSGGDTQYF. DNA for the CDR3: TGTGCCAGCAGCCCCGGGACTAGTGGCGGAGATACGCAGTATTTT. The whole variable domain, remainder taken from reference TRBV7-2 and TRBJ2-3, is GAGVSQSPSNKVTEKGKDVELRCDPISGHTALYWYRQSLGQGLEFLIYFQGNSAPDKSGLPSDRFSAERTGGSVSTLTIQRTQQEDSAVYLCASSPGTSGGDTQYFGPGTRLTVL.

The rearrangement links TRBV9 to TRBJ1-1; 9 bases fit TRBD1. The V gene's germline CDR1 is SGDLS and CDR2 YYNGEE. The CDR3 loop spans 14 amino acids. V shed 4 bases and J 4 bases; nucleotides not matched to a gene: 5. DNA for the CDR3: TGTGCCAGCAGCTCGACAGGGGGGAGCACTGAAGCTTTCTTT. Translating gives CASSSTGGSTEAFF.

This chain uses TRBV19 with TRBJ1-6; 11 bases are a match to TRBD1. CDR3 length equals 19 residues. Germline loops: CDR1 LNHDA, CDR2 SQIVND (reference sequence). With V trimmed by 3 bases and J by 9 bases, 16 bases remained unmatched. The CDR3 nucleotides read TGTGCCAGTAGTATTAGTGGCCCCCCGGACAGGGGGCCCTCTTCACCCCTCCACTTT. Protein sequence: CASSISGPPDRGPSSPLHF.